The 23 T cell receptor beta chains in this list originate from one sample, sequenced in a study of T cells expressing NK-cell markers. From its re-call of the 5' RACE reads, TCRdb lists each CDR3 protein once, without DNA. The sample's table shows about 390,000 distinct CDR3 sequences. Material: blood T cells: a sorted CD56 or NKG2C T cell subset, CD4+ or CD8+ T cells, or bulk PBMC T cells (not recorded which). All receptors derive from a woman in her forties or fifties in good health.

The rearrangement links TRBV2 to TRBJ2-2; TCRdb names TRBD1, which stays unverified in the absence of DNA. The CDR3 runs 15 residues. CDR1 is SNHLY, CDR2 FYNNEI, per germline. The CDR3 sequence is CASKTGRQHPGELFF.

J is TRBJ2-1 and V is TRBV3-1; TCRdb designates TRBD2, a call that cannot be tested without DNA. The length of the CDR3 is 13 residues. Looked up from germline, CDR1 is LGHDT and CDR2 is YNNKEL (reference sequence). This CDR3 is CASSPPSSNEQFF.

The CDR3 here is CSVERRGYTQYF. This chain uses TRBV29-1 with TRBJ2-3; the D call of TRBD1 rests on TCRdb alone, since no DNA is present to check it. The CDR3 covers 12 residues. The V gene's germline CDR1 is SQVTM and CDR2 ANQGSEA.

The V call is TRBV28, the J call TRBJ1-2; the TRBD1 assignment by TCRdb is unverifiable without DNA. Germline assignment: CDR1 MDHEN and CDR2 SYDVKM. The CDR3 is made up of 14 amino acids. The CDR3 protein is CASQGGTGRSGYTF.

The chain joins TRBV12-5 to TRBJ2-1; the D call of TRBD2 rests on TCRdb alone, since no DNA is present to check it. The length of the CDR3 is 17 residues. Germline assignment: CDR1 LGHNT and CDR2 FRNRAP. Here the CDR3 reads CASVPLRAGVSYNEQFF.

The genes are TRBV12-3 or TRBV12-4 and TRBJ1-2. The CDR3 sequence is 12 residues long. This CDR3 reads CASSLAGGGYTF.

The V call is TRBV4-2, the J call TRBJ2-1. CDR1 and CDR2 from the germline V gene are LGHNA and YNFKEQ. The CDR3 is 15 amino acids. The CDR3 sequence is CASSLQAAQYNEQFF.

V gene TRBV4-1 combines with J gene TRBJ2-2; as DNA is missing, the TRBD1 call by TCRdb cannot be tested. This CDR3 has 17 amino acids. Germline V gene data show CDR1 as MGHRA and CDR2 as YSYEKL. CDR3: CASSQGRAQGNTGELFF.

The V and J genes are TRBV24-1 and TRBJ2-1; checking the TCRdb D call of TRBD2 is not possible without DNA. CDR1 is KGHDR and CDR2 is SFDVKD in the germline V gene. The CDR3 is 17 residues long. CDR3 protein: CATSGPTSGGFYNEQFF.

The V call is TRBV24-1, the J call TRBJ2-1; TCRdb selects TRBD1, and the lack of DNA leaves this call unchecked. This CDR3 contains 15 residues. Germline CDR1 is KGHDR and CDR2 is SFDVKD. This CDR3 is CATSEGEYNRYEQFF.

J is TRBJ2-3 and V is TRBV6-1; TCRdb indicates TRBD1, and absent DNA this call remains unverified. Germline CDR1 MNHNS, CDR2 SASEGT. The CDR3 is 17 residues long. The CDR3 sequence: CASSERFRTGSTDTQYF.

This chain joins TRBV6-1 and TRBJ1-4. Germline assignment: CDR1 MNHNS and CDR2 SASEGT. There are 15 residues in the CDR3. The CDR3 reads CASSEGVSTNEKLFF.

This chain connects TRBV9 to TRBJ2-3; TCRdb gives TRBD1 as the D gene, but with no DNA this cannot be confirmed. This CDR3 comprises 16 residues. Germline V gives CDR1 SGDLS, CDR2 YYNGEE. The CDR3 spells CASSFRGAGGSDTQYF.

The chain links TRBV12-3 or TRBV12-4 to TRBJ2-1; without DNA, the TCRdb call of TRBD2 cannot be checked. There are 16 residues in the CDR3. CDR3: CASSPPGTSERNEQFF.

V gene TRBV20-1 combines with J gene TRBJ1-1; TCRdb's D call of TRBD1 is untestable without DNA. CDR1 DFQATT and CDR2 SNEGSKA come from the germline V gene (reference sequence). The CDR3 is made up of 14 amino acids. CDR3 sequence: CSAGGLGENTEAFF.

The CDR3 reads CASSARLEAETQYF. V and J are TRBV10-1 and TRBJ2-5; without DNA, the TCRdb call of TRBD2 cannot be checked. The CDR3 loop spans 14 amino acids. The germline V gene has CDR1 WNHNN and CDR2 SYGVQD (reference sequence).

This rearrangement joins TRBV4-1 to TRBJ2-7; TCRdb gives TRBD2 as the D gene, but with no DNA this cannot be confirmed. The germline CDR1 and CDR2 sequences are MGHRA and YSYEKL. The CDR3 is 15 residues long. The CDR3 sequence is CASSQESLGEYEQYF.

The V gene is TRBV12-3 or TRBV12-4, the J gene TRBJ2-2; there is no DNA to check the TCRdb D call of TRBD2. The CDR3 has 13 residues. The CDR3 is CASSGLGVRELFF.

The chain uses TRBV7-8 and TRBJ1-1; lacking DNA, the TRBD1 call made by TCRdb goes unchecked. The CDR3 runs to 19 residues. From germline, CDR1 is SGHVS and CDR2 FQNEAQ. CDR3 residues: CASSLENYFRDGGNTEAFF.

The J gene is TRBJ1-2, the V gene TRBV25-1; TCRdb's D gene call, TRBD1, goes unchecked for lack of DNA. This CDR3 has 14 amino acids. CDR1 MGHDK and CDR2 SYGVNS come from the germline V gene. CDR3: CASRGTGVNYGYTF.

J is TRBJ1-1 and V is TRBV6-5; the D gene TCRdb calls, TRBD1, cannot be checked with no DNA. The CDR3 spans 15 residues. CDR1 is MNHEY, CDR2 SVGAGI, per germline. CDR3 sequence: CASSHGRVANTEAFF.

The chain combines TRBV7-9 with TRBJ1-6; TCRdb picks TRBD1, but there is no DNA to check that call. Germline V gives CDR1 SEHNR, CDR2 FQNEAQ (reference sequence). The CDR3 has 15 amino acids. This CDR3 reads CASSTARGDNSPLHF.

The rearrangement links TRBV20-1 to TRBJ2-4; TCRdb designates TRBD1, a call that cannot be tested without DNA. The CDR3 extends over 15 amino acids. Looked up from germline, CDR1 is DFQATT and CDR2 is SNEGSKA (reference sequence). The chain's CDR3 is CSANSHRGAKNIQYF.